This T cell receptor (beta chain) was recovered during a study of blood T cell repertoires in COVID-19. Overall study: Sites in the United States, Italy and Spain provided acute and convalescent COVID-19 samples. The analysed material was cDNA or gDNA that came from T cells, B-cell-depleted T cells, or PBMCs.

The V end was cut by 2 bases, the J end by 0 bases, with 12 bases between. Germline V CDR1 and CDR2: SGHKS, YYEKEE (reference sequence). The CDR3 contains 15 residues. Methods used by the authors: The authors estimated nucleated cell counts from reference gene primer amplification. Generated by immunoSEQ multiplex PCR, the TCRdb table keeps only in-frame clones and is missing some. That table furnishes V, J and clone size, whereas the DNA furnished D and trimming. The data show about 99,000 clones, with roughly nine tenths seen just once and approximately 17% held by the top ten. The receptor comes from a woman of 80 years or more in a cohort sampled during active COVID-19. Sequencing was carried out using peripheral blood. The chain combines TRBV5-5 with TRBJ2-7; tentatively, D is TRBD1 (6 bases). The CDR3 here is CASSFSPGHSYEQYF. DNA for the CDR3: TGTGCCAGCAGCTTTAGCCCGGGACACTCCTACGAGCAGTACTTC.